A single sample is the source of the 26 T cell receptor beta chains below, sequenced in a study of cytomegalovirus exposure and HLA in healthy donors. TCRdb's table, derived via immunoSEQ multiplex PCR, lists solely in-frame clones and lacks some. The profile shows around 300,000 clones, around 90% of them singletons. The sequencing input was PBMCs. The receptors here all came from a young man in good health and CMV-seronegative.

This chain uses TRBV4-2 with TRBJ2-4; 7 nucleotides line up with TRBD1. CDR3 length equals 16 residues. Germline CDR1 reads LGHNA; CDR2 reads YNFKEQ. With V trimmed by 4 bases and J by 0 bases, 6 bases remained unmatched. As DNA, the CDR3 is TGTGCCAGCAGCCCCGGACAGGCTCTAGCCAAAAACATTCAGTACTTC. Translated: CASSPGQALAKNIQYF.

V and J are TRBV19 and TRBJ2-4; weak D call: TRBD2 (5 bases). CDR3 length equals 14 residues. V was shortened by 7 bases and J by 0 bases, with 10 bases between the two germline ends. CDR1 and CDR2 (germline): LNHDA, SQIVND (reference sequence). CDR3 nucleotide sequence: TGTGCCAGTACCCCCGGGAAAGCCAAAAACATTCAGTACTTC. Its protein product is CASTPGKAKNIQYF. The whole variable domain, remainder taken from reference TRBV19 and TRBJ2-4, is DGGITQSPKYLFRKEGQNVTLSCEQNLNHDAMYWYRQDPGQGLRLIYYSQIVNDFQKGDIAEGYSVSREKKESFPLTVTSAQKNPTAFYLCASTPGKAKNIQYFGAGTRLSVL.

This chain uses TRBV27 with TRBJ2-7, with TRBD2 matching 12 bases. The CDR3 totals 15 residues. Germline trimming cut 3 bases from V and 1 base from J; bases unmatched to any gene: 1. The germline gives CDR1 MNHEY, CDR2 SMNVEV (reference sequence). Here the CDR3 DNA reads TGTGCCAGCAGTTTTGGGACTAGCGGGTCCTACGAGCAGTACTTC. Protein product: CASSFGTSGSYEQYF.

This chain connects TRBV25-1 to TRBJ2-4; 7 bases agree with TRBD1. Germline CDR1 MGHDK, CDR2 SYGVNS. The CDR3 spans 16 residues. Losses at the gene ends were 3 bases for V and 0 bases for J; bases not matched to a gene: 5. The CDR3 nucleotides are TGTGCCAGCAGTGAGTCAGGGGGTCTAGCCAAAAACATTCAGTACTTC. Its protein product is CASSESGGLAKNIQYF.

A few counts support this clone. Distinct nucleotide sequences in the sample also encode this CDR3. The chain uses TRBV25-1 and TRBJ2-7, with no clear D. Germline loops: CDR1 MGHDK, CDR2 SYGVNS. V was pared by 3 bases and J by 1 base, with 7 bases between. The CDR3 loop spans 13 amino acids. The CDR3 DNA reads as TGTGCCAGCAGTGATGTGGCATCCTACGAGCAGTACTTC. This translates into CASSDVASYEQYF.

The rearrangement links TRBV6-1 to TRBJ1-6; 8 bases align to TRBD1. CDR1 is MNHNS, CDR2 SASEGT, per germline. J lost 6 bases, V lost 2 bases, and 15 bases had no gene match. CDR3 length: 19 residues. This CDR3 reads CASSEQGATYEGFNSPLHF. CDR3 sequence (DNA): TGTGCCAGCAGTGAACAGGGGGCGACGTATGAGGGGTTTAATTCACCCCTCCACTTT.

This clone was found a few times. This chain connects TRBV2 to TRBJ1-2; D is unresolved. CDR1 and CDR2 (germline): SNHLY, FYNNEI. Trimming removed 5 bases from V and 0 bases from J, with 10 bases in between. The CDR3 consists of 14 residues. CDR3 bases: TGTGCCAGCAGTTCGCGGGTCACTAACTATGGCTACACCTTC. This gives the protein CASSSRVTNYGYTF. Full variable domain (remainder filled in from reference TRBV2 and TRBJ1-2): EPEVTQTPSHQVTQMGQEVILRCVPISNHLYFYWYRQILGQKVEFLVSFYNNEISEKSEIFDDQFSVERPDGSNFTLKIRSTKLEDSAMYFCASSSRVTNYGYTFGSGTRLTVV.

The chain carries TRBV6-5 and TRBJ1-1; D ambiguous. V was shortened by 1 base and J by 0 bases, with 6 bases between the two germline ends. This CDR3 is built from 14 residues. From germline, CDR1 is MNHEY and CDR2 SVGAGI. CDR3 sequence reads: CASSYLSVNTEAFF. For the CDR3, the DNA is TGTGCCAGCAGTTACTTGTCGGTGAACACTGAAGCTTTCTTT.

The chain recombines TRBV10-3 with TRBJ2-5; D possibly corresponds to TRBD2 (5 bases). V dropped 2 bases and J dropped 3 bases, with 10 bases sitting between them. Germline values: CDR1 ENHRY, CDR2 SYGVKD. This CDR3 spans 14 amino acids. The CDR3 bases are TGTGCCATCAGTGAGCCGGAGGTGGAAGAGACCCAGTACTTC. Protein product: CAISEPEVEETQYF.

The chain uses TRBV19 and TRBJ2-3; 10 nucleotides align to TRBD2. V shed 2 bases and J 1 base; nucleotides not matched to a gene: 3. Germline loops: CDR1 LNHDA, CDR2 SQIVND (reference sequence). The CDR3 has 16 amino acids. This CDR3 reads CASSIYTSGGTDTQYF. DNA for the CDR3: TGTGCCAGTAGTATATATACTAGCGGGGGCACAGATACGCAGTATTTT.

As concerns this clone: Other DNA sequences from this sample encode an identical CDR3 as well. The chain is built from TRBV7-9 and TRBJ1-1; D is ambiguous. Germline lookup yields CDR1 SEHNR and CDR2 FQNEAQ (reference sequence). This CDR3 contains 14 residues. The V gene lost 1 base and the J gene lost 2 bases, with 8 bases spanning the gap. In DNA, the CDR3 is TGTGCCAGCAGCTTAGGGGCGGGAAACACTGAAGCTTTCTTT. This codes for CASSLGAGNTEAFF.

This clone was seen once. This chain connects TRBV7-2 to TRBJ2-2; 8 bases agree with TRBD2. The CDR3 is 15 amino acids. Germline CDR1 and CDR2: SGHTA and FQGNSA. With V trimmed by 1 base and J by 5 bases, 3 bases remained unmatched. This CDR3 is CASSLVAGLTGELFF. The CDR3 region has the DNA TGTGCCAGCAGCTTAGTAGCGGGGTTGACCGGGGAGCTGTTTTTT.

The chain combines TRBV29-1 with TRBJ1-2; D gene uncertain. Trimming took 0 bases from V and 7 from J, leaving 15 bases between them. From germline, CDR1 is SQVTM and CDR2 ANQGSEA. The CDR3 has 14 residues. This CDR3 is CSVEDPGLVAGYTF. DNA of the CDR3: TGCAGCGTTGAAGATCCCGGACTAGTTGCTGGCTACACCTTC.

The count of this clone is one. This chain connects TRBV5-1 to TRBJ1-5, with 8 bases fitting TRBD1. This CDR3 comprises 16 residues. J lost 4 bases, V lost 0 bases, and 6 bases had no gene match. In germline, CDR1 is SGHRS, CDR2 YFSETQ. The CDR3 DNA follows: TGCGCCAGCAGCTTGGACGGACAGGGAGGAAATCAGCCCCAGCATTTT. Protein product: CASSLDGQGGNQPQHF.

This rearrangement joins TRBV18 to TRBJ2-5, with 7 bases that match TRBD1. The CDR3 loop spans 15 amino acids. Unmatched junction bases numbered 10, after V lost 5 bases and J lost 4 bases. In germline, CDR1 is KGHSH, CDR2 LQKENI. The CDR3 loop is CASSESKGAGETQYF. CDR3 sequence (DNA): TGTGCCAGCTCAGAAAGTAAGGGGGCAGGAGAGACCCAGTACTTC. Full variable domain (missing parts from reference TRBV18 and TRBJ2-5): NAGVMQNPRHLVRRRGQEARLRCSPMKGHSHVYWYRQLPEEGLKFMVYLQKENIIDESGMPKERFSAEFPKEGPSILRIQQVVRGDSAAYFCASSESKGAGETQYFGPGTRLLVL.

The chain combines TRBV5-6 with TRBJ2-2, with 8 nucleotides matching TRBD2. The J segment lost 3 bases and the V segment lost 1 base, leaving 5 bases of the junction unmatched. CDR3 size: 16 residues. Looked up from germline, CDR1 is SGHDT and CDR2 is YYEEEE. The CDR3 here is CASSLYERGYTGELFF. In nucleotides, the CDR3 is TGTGCCAGCAGCTTGTATGAGCGGGGGTACACCGGGGAGCTGTTTTTT.

In DNA, the CDR3 is TGTGCCAGCAGCTTCGGGGGGCTCGACACTGAAGCTTTCTTT. The encoded protein is CASSFGGLDTEAFF. This chain joins TRBV5-4 and TRBJ1-1; D might be TRBD1 (6 bases). The ends were cut back, 2 bases at V and 3 bases at J, with 11 bases in the middle. This CDR3 comprises 14 residues. Germline values: CDR1 SGHNT, CDR2 YYREEE (reference sequence).

The chain links TRBV11-2 to TRBJ1-4; 8 bases map to TRBD1. Germline V gene data show CDR1 as SGHAT and CDR2 as FQNNGV. The CDR3 is 16 residues long. The V and J ends lost 4 bases and 8 bases, in that order; junction bases with no gene match: 12. CDR3 amino acids: CASSSDPGTGLEKLFF. CDR3 DNA sequence: TGTGCCAGCAGCTCCGATCCTGGGACAGGATTAGAAAAACTGTTTTTT.

This chain connects TRBV29-1 to TRBJ1-2, with TRBD1 identical over 10 bases. The V and J ends lost 7 bases and 8 bases, in that order; junction bases with no gene match: 10. This CDR3 is built from 13 residues. Per germline, CDR1 SQVTM and CDR2 ANQGSEA. The CDR3 DNA is TGCAGCGCCCTAGACAGGGGGCAGCGGGGCTACACCTTC. Protein product: CSALDRGQRGYTF. The full variable domain, its missing parts supplied by reference TRBV29-1 and TRBJ1-2, is SAVISQKPSRDICQRGTSLTIQCQVDSQVTMMFWYRQQPGQSLTLIATANQGSEATYESGFVIDKFPISRPNLTFSTLTVSNMSPEDSSIYLCSALDRGQRGYTFGSGTRLTVV.

A word on this clone: At the DNA level, this CDR3 is encoded by other sequences in the same sample as well. The gene calls are TRBV2 and TRBJ2-5, with 8 bases that match TRBD1. From germline, CDR1 is SNHLY and CDR2 FYNNEI. CDR3 length: 14 amino acids. Trimming took 6 bases from V and 2 from J; bases not matched to a gene: 5. CDR3 in amino acids: CASRRDRTQETQYF. CDR3 in DNA: TGTGCCAGCAGGAGGGACAGGACACAAGAGACCCAGTACTTC.

The chain links TRBV13 to TRBJ1-1; D remains ambiguous. The CDR3 is made up of 14 amino acids. With 3 bases removed from V and 1 base from J, the gap between germline ends came to 9 bases. The V gene's germline CDR1 is PRHDT and CDR2 FYEKMQ (reference sequence). CDR3 nucleotide sequence: TGTGCCAGCAGCTTCAGTAGCGGGAACACTGAAGCTTTCTTT. Translating gives CASSFSSGNTEAFF.

This chain joins TRBV6-5 and TRBJ2-7; 10 bases are a match to TRBD1. V was pared by 2 bases and J by 5 bases, with 3 bases of the junction left unmatched. Germline lookup yields CDR1 MNHEY and CDR2 SVGAGI. This CDR3 spans 14 amino acids. CDR3 DNA: TGTGCCAGCAGTTACGACAGGGGGCCCAACGAGCAGTACTTC. Translated: CASSYDRGPNEQYF.

The gene calls are TRBV19 and TRBJ2-3; 11 bases agree with TRBD2. Losses at the gene ends were 5 bases for V and 3 bases for J; bases not matched to a gene: 7. The CDR3 contains 16 residues. CDR1 is LNHDA, CDR2 SQIVND, per germline (reference sequence). CDR3 in amino acids: CASSALAGGQTDTQYF. The CDR3 coding sequence is TGTGCCAGTAGTGCATTAGCGGGGGGGCAGACAGATACGCAGTATTTT.

CDR3 residues: CASSLGSREQYF. The CDR3 DNA follows: TGTGCCAGCAGCTTAGGGTCGAGGGAGCAGTACTTC. The chain joins TRBV7-9 to TRBJ2-7; D remains unclear. V lost 1 base, J lost 7 bases, and 8 bases lay in between. CDR3 length equals 12 residues. Germline CDR1 SEHNR, CDR2 FQNEAQ (reference sequence). The variable domain in full, with the rest retrieved from reference TRBV7-9 and TRBJ2-7, is DTGVSQNPRHKITKRGQNVTFRCDPISEHNRLYWYRQTLGQGPEFLTYFQNEAQLEKSRLLSDRFSAERPKGSFSTLEIQRTEQGDSAMYLCASSLGSREQYFGPGTRLTVT.

The chain joins TRBV2 to TRBJ2-3; TRBD1 aligns across 7 bases. Per germline, CDR1 SNHLY and CDR2 FYNNEI. This CDR3 is 17 amino acids long. V trimming: 2 bases; J trimming: 3 bases; junction bases outside the gene matches: 11. The chain's CDR3 is CASSERQGGRGTDTQYF. CDR3 nucleotides: TGTGCCAGCAGTGAACGACAAGGGGGCAGGGGGACAGATACGCAGTATTTT.

The rearrangement joins TRBV2 to TRBJ2-7; D is perhaps TRBD1 (6 bases). This CDR3 region has 12 residues. Trimming took off 6 bases at V and 7 bases at J, with 13 bases between the two ends. Germline V lookup: CDR1 SNHLY, CDR2 FYNNEI. DNA of the CDR3: TGTGCCAGCAGGCAGGGGATGGGGGAGCAGTACTTC. It codes for CASRQGMGEQYF.